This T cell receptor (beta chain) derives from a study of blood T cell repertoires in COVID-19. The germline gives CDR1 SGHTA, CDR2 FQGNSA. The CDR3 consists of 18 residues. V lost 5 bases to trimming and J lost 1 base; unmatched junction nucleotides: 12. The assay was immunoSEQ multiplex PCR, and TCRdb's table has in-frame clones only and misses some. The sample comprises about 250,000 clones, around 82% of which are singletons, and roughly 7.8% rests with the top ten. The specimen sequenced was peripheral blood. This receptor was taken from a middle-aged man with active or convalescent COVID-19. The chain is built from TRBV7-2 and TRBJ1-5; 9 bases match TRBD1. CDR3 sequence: CASSPRTGERLSNQPQHF. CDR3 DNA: TGTGCCAGCAGCCCCCGGACAGGGGAACGATTGAGCAATCAGCCCCAGCATTTT.